This T cell receptor (beta chain) was recovered during a study of cytomegalovirus exposure and HLA in healthy donors. Study-level findings and limits: It was taken for granted in presence/absence analyses that sequencing depth across donors was roughly uniform.

CDR1 and CDR2 from the germline V gene are SGHRS and YFSETQ. The CDR3 has 16 amino acids. Deletions cut 7 bases from V and 2 bases from J, with 18 bases between. A note on this clone: Its antigen is unidentified.

13 Jbeta primers and 60 Vbeta primers were used for the PCR. This table comes from immunoSEQ multiplex PCR, and its TCRdb copy is limited to in-frame clones, with some not included. The repertoire holds fewer than 200,000 clones, with 65% to 90% as singletons. The source material was PBMCs. The J gene is TRBJ2-2, the V gene TRBV5-1; D call uncertain. This sequence originates from a girl aged 2-10 years in good health and CMV-seropositive. The CDR3 loop is CASVLNPVVNTGELFF. CDR3 bases: TGCGCCAGCGTATTAAATCCGGTAGTTAACACCGGGGAGCTGTTTTTT.